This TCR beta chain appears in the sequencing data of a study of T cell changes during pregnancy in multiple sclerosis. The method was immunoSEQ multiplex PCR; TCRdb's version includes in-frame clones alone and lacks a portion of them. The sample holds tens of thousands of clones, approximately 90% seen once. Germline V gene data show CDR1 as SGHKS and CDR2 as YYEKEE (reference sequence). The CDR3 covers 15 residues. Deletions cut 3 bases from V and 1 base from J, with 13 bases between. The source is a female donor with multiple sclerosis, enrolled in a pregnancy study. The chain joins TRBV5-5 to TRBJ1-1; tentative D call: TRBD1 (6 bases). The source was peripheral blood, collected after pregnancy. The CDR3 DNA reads TGTGCCAGCAGCTGGAGGGGGGGGCCGAACACTGAAGCTTTCTTT. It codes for CASSWRGGPNTEAFF.